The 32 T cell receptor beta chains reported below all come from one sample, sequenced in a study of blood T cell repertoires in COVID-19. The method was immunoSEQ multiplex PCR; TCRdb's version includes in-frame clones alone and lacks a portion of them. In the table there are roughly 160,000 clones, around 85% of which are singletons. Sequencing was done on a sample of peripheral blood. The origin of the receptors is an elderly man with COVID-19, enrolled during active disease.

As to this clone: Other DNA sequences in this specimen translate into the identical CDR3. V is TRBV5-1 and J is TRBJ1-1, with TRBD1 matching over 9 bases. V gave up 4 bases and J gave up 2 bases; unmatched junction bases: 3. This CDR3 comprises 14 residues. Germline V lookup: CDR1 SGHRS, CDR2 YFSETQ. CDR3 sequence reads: CASSGGQGNTEAFF. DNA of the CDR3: TGCGCCAGCAGCGGGGGACAGGGTAACACTGAAGCTTTCTTT. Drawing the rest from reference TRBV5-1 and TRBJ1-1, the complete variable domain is KAGVTQTPRYLIKTRGQQVTLSCSPISGHRSVSWYQQTPGQGLQFLFEYFSETQRNKGNFPGRFSGRQFSNSRSEMNVSTLELGDSALYLCASSGGQGNTEAFFGQGTRLTVV.

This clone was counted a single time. The CDR3 coding sequence is TGTGCCAGCAGCGTAGGCAGCCAACCAGGAAACCGGCAGTTCTTC. Its translation is CASSVGSQPGNRQFF. The chain links TRBV9 to TRBJ2-1; D unresolved. With 0 bases removed from V and 12 bases from J, the gap between germline ends came to 19 bases. Looked up from germline, CDR1 is SGDLS and CDR2 is YYNGEE. The CDR3 sequence is 15 residues long.

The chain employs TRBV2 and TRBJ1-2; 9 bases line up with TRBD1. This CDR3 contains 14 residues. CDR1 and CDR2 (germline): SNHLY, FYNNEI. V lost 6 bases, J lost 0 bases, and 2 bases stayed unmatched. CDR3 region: CASRRTGANYGYTF. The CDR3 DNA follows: TGTGCCAGCAGAAGGACAGGGGCTAACTATGGCTACACCTTC.

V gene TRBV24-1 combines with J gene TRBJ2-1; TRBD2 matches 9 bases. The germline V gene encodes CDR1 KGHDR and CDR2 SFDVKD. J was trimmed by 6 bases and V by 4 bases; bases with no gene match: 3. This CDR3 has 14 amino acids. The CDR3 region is CATSEGLAPNEQFF. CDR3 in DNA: TGTGCCACCAGTGAGGGACTAGCACCCAATGAGCAGTTCTTC.

The CDR3 reads CASSEQSLNQPQHF. The CDR3, as DNA: TGTGCCAGTAGTGAACAGAGCCTTAATCAGCCCCAGCATTTT. The chain uses TRBV19 and TRBJ1-5; D not certain. The CDR3 sequence is 14 residues long. The V and J ends lost 5 bases and 4 bases respectively, with 12 bases between them. The germline V gene encodes CDR1 LNHDA and CDR2 SQIVND (reference sequence).

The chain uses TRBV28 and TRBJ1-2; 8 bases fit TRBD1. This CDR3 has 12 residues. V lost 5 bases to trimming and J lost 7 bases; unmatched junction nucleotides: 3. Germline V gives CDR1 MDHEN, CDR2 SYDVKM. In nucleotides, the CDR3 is TGTGCCAGCAGTCTGACAGGGGCTGGCTACACCTTC. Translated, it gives CASSLTGAGYTF.

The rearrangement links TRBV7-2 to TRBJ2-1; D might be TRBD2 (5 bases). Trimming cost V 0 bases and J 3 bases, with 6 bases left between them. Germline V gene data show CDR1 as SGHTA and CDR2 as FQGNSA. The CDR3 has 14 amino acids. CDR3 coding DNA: TGTGCCAGCAGCTTAGCGGGGAGCTACAATGAGCAGTTCTTC. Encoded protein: CASSLAGSYNEQFF.

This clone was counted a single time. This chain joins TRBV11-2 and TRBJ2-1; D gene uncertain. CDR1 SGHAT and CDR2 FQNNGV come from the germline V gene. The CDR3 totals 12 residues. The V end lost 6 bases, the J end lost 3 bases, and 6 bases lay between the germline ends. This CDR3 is CASSLFYNEQFF. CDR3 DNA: TGTGCCAGCAGTCTTTTCTACAATGAGCAGTTCTTC.

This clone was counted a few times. The CDR3: CASSQDGTGGIEQYF. For the CDR3, the DNA is TGTGCCAGCAGCCAAGACGGGACAGGAGGCATCGAGCAGTACTTC. The chain joins TRBV4-2 to TRBJ2-7; TRBD1 matches 8 bases. The V and J ends lost 0 bases and 6 bases, in that order; junction bases with no gene match: 7. Germline V gives CDR1 LGHNA, CDR2 YNFKEQ. This CDR3 region has 15 residues.

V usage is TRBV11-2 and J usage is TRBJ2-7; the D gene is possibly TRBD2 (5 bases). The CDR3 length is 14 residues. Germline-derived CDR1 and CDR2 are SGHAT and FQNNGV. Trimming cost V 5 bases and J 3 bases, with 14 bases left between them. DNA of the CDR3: TGTGCCAGCAGCCTAGCTCCCTTAATCTACGAGCAGTACTTC. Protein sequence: CASSLAPLIYEQYF.

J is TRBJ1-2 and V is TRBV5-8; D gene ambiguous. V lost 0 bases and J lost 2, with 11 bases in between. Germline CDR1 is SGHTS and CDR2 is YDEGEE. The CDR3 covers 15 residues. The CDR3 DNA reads TGTGCCAGCAGCTTGGGTCAGCGTGGCAACTATGGCTACACCTTC. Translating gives CASSLGQRGNYGYTF.

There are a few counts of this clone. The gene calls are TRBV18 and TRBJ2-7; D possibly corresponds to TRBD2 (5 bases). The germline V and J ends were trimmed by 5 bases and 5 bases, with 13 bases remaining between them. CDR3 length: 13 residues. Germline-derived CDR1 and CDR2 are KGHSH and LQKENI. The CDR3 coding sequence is TGTGCCAGCTCATACCTTACTAGAGACGAGCAGTACTTC. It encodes CASSYLTRDEQYF.

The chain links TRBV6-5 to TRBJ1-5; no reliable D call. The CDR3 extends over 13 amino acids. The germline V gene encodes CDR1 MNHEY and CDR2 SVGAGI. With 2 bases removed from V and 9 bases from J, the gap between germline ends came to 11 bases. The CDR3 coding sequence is TGTGCCAGCAGTTACGAGACTACTTCGCCCCAGCATTTT. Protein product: CASSYETTSPQHF.

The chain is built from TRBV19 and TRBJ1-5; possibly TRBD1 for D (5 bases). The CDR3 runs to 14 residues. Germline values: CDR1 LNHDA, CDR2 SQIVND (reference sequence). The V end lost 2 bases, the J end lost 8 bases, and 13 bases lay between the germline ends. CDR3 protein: CASSILTAREPQHF. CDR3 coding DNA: TGTGCCAGTAGTATATTGACAGCCCGGGAGCCCCAGCATTTT.

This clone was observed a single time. CDR3 sequence reads: CASSQMPSRLAFF. CDR3 nucleotide sequence: TGTGCCAGCAGCCAAATGCCCTCTAGACTAGCTTTCTTT. The V and J genes are TRBV3-1 (or the pseudogene TRBV3-2) and TRBJ1-1; D is unclear. CDR1 and CDR2 from the germline V gene are LGHDT and YNNKEL (reference sequence). This CDR3 region has 13 residues. The V and J ends lost 2 bases and 10 bases respectively, with 14 bases between them.

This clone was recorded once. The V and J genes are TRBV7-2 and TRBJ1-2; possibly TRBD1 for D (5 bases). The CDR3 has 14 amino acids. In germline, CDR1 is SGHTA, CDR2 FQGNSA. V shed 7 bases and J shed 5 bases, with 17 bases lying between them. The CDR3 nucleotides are TGTGCCAGCACCCTCGACAGCTCGAGGTATGGCTACACCTTC. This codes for CASTLDSSRYGYTF. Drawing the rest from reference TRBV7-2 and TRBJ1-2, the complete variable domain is GAGVSQSPSNKVTEKGKDVELRCDPISGHTALYWYRQSLGQGLEFLIYFQGNSAPDKSGLPSDRFSAERTGGSVSTLTIQRTQQEDSAVYLCASTLDSSRYGYTFGSGTRLTVV.

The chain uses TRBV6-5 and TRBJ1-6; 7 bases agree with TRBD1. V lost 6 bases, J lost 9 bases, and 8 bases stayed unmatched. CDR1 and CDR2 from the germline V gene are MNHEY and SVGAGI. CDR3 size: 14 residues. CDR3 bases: TGTGCCAGCAGGGAGGAGGGGGCCGGTTCACCCCTCCACTTT. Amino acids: CASREEGAGSPLHF.

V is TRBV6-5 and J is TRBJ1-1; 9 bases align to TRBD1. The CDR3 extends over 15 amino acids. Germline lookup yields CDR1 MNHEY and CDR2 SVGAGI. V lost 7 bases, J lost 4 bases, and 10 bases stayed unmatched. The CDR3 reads CASTVAGTGPTEAFF. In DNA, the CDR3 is TGTGCCAGCACCGTTGCCGGGACAGGGCCCACTGAAGCTTTCTTT.

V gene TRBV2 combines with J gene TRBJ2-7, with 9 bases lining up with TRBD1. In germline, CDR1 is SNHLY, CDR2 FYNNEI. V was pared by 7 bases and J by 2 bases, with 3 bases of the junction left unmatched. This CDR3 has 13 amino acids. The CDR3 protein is CASKGTGTYEQYF. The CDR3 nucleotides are TGTGCCAGCAAAGGGACAGGGACCTACGAGCAGTACTTC.

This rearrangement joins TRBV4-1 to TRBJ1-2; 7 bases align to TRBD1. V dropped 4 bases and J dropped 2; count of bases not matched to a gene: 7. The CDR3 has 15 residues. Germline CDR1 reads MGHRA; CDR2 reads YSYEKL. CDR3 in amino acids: CASSLYQQGNYGYTF. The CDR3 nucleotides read TGCGCCAGCAGCCTCTACCAACAGGGGAACTATGGCTACACCTTC.

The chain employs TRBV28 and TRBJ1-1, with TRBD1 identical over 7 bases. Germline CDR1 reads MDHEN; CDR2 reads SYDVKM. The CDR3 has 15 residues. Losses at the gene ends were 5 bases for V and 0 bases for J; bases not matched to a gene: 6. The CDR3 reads CASSPDRVLNTEAFF. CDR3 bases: TGTGCCAGCAGTCCAGACAGGGTTCTGAACACTGAAGCTTTCTTT.

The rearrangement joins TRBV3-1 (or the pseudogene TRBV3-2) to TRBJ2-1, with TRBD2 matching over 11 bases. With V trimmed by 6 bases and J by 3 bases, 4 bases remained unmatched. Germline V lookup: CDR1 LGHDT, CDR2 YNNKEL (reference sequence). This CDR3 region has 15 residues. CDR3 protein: CASSLAGGRYNEQFF. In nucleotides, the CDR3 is TGTGCCAGCAGTTTAGCGGGGGGGCGCTACAATGAGCAGTTCTTC.

The CDR3 region is CATKGAGMDQPQHF. The CDR3 bases are TGTGCCACCAAGGGGGCTGGTATGGATCAGCCCCAGCATTTT. The J gene is TRBJ1-5, the V gene TRBV28; TRBD1 agrees at 7 bases. The CDR3 consists of 14 residues. Trimming cost V 10 bases and J 5 bases; bases outside gene matches: 11. Per germline, CDR1 MDHEN and CDR2 SYDVKM.

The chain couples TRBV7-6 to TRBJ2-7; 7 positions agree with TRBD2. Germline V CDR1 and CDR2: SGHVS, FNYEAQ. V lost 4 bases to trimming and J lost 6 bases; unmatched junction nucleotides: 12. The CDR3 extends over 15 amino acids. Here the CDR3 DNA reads TGTGCCAGCAGCTATATAGCGGGCCGTATGGGCGAGCAGTACTTC. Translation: CASSYIAGRMGEQYF.

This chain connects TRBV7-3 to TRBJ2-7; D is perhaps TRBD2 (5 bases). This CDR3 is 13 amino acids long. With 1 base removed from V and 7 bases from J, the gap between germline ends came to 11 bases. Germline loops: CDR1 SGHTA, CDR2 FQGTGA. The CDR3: CASSLIGVGEQYF. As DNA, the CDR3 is TGTGCCAGCAGCTTAATCGGGGTGGGAGAGCAGTACTTC.

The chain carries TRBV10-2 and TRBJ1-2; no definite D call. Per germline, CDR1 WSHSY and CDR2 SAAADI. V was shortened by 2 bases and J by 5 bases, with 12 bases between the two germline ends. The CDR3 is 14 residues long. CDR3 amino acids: CASSEIVQAYGYTF. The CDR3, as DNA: TGCGCCAGCAGTGAGATAGTCCAGGCGTATGGCTACACCTTC.

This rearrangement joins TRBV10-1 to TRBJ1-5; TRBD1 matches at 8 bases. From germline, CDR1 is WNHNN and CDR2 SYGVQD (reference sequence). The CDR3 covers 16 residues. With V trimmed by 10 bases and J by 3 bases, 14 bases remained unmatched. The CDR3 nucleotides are TGCGCCATCCTTCTTTCCGGACAGGGCGTCAATCAGCCCCAGCATTTT. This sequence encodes CAILLSGQGVNQPQHF.

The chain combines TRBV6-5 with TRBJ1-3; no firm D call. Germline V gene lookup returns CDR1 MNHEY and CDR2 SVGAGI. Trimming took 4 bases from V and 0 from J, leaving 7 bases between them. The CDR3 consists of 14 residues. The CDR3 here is CASSSTHSGNTIYF. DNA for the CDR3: TGTGCCAGCAGTTCTACGCACTCTGGAAACACCATATATTTT.

In nucleotides, the CDR3 is TGTGCCAGTAGTATAGATGCTGCAGGGGGGAACTATGGCTACACCTTC. It encodes CASSIDAAGGNYGYTF. The chain links TRBV19 to TRBJ1-2, with 7 bases that match TRBD1. Germline V gene data show CDR1 as LNHDA and CDR2 as SQIVND (reference sequence). V gave up 0 bases and J gave up 2 bases; unmatched junction bases: 6. This CDR3 contains 16 residues.

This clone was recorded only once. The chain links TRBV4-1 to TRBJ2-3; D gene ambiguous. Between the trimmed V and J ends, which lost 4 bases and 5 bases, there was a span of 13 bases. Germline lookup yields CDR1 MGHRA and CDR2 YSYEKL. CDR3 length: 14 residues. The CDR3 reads CASSLVDPGDTQYF. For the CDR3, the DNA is TGCGCCAGCAGCCTAGTTGACCCGGGAGATACGCAGTATTTT.

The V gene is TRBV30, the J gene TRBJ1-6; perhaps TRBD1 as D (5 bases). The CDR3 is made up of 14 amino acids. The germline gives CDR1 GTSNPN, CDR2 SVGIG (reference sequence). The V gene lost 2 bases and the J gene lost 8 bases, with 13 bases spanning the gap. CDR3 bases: TGTGCCTGGAGTAAGACAAGGGGTGATTCACCCCTCCACTTT. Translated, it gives CAWSKTRGDSPLHF.

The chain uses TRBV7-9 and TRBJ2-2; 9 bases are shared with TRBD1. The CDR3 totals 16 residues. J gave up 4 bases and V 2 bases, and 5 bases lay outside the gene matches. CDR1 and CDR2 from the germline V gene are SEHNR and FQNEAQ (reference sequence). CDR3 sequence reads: CASSLNRGQGTGELFF. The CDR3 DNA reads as TGTGCCAGCAGCTTAAACAGGGGGCAGGGCACCGGGGAGCTGTTTTTT.